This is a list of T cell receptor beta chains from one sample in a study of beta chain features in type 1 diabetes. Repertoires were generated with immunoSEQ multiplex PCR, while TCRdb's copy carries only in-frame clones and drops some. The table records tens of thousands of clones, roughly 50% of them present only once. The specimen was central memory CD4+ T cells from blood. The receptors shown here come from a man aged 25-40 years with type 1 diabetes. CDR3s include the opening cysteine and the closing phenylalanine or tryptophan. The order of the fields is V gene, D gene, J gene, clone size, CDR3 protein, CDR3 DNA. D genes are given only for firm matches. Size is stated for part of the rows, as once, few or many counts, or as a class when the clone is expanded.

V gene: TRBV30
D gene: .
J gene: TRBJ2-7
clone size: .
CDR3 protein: CAWKKGLSSYEQYF
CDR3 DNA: TGTGCCTGGAAAAAGGGACTCAGCTCCTACGAGCAGTACTTC

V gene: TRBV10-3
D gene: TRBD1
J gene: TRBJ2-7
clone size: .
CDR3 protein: CAISNQGERYEQYF
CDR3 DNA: TGTGCCATCAGCAATCAGGGGGAACGCTACGAGCAGTACTTC

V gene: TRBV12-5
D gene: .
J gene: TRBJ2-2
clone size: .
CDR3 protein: CASEGRANTGELFF
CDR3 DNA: TGTGCTAGTGAGGGCAGGGCGAACACCGGGGAGCTGTTTTTT

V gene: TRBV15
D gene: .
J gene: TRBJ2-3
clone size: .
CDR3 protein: CATSGGSTDTQYF
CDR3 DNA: TGTGCCACCAGCGGGGGGTCCACAGATACGCAGTATTTT

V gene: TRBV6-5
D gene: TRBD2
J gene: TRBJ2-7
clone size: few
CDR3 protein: CASSSSGSHYEQYF
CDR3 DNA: TGTGCCAGCAGTTCGAGCGGGAGTCACTACGAGCAGTACTTC

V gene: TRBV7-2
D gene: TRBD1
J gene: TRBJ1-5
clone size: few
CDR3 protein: CASSLEQGFNQPQHF
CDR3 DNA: TGTGCCAGCAGCTTAGAACAGGGGTTCAATCAGCCCCAGCATTTT

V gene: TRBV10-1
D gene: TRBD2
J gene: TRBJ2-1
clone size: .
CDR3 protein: CASSEASGPASEQFF
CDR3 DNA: TGCGCCAGCAGTGAGGCTAGCGGGCCGGCCTCGGAGCAGTTCTTC

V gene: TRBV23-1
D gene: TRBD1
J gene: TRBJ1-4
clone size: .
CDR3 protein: CASSQPFERTGINEKLFF
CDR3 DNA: TGCGCCAGCAGTCAACCCTTCGAACGGACAGGGATTAATGAAAAACTGTTTTTT

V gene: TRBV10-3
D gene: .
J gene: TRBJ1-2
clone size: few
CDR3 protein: CAISSPQNTNYGYTF
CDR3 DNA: TGTGCCATCAGCTCCCCACAGAACACTAACTATGGCTACACCTTC

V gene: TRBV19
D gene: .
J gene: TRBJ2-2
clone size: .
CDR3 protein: CASTGGAANTGELFF
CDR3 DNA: TGTGCCAGTACTGGAGGGGCTGCGAACACCGGGGAGCTGTTTTTT

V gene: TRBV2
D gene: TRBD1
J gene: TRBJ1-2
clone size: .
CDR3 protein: CASKRDRERGYTF
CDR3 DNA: TGTGCCAGCAAGCGGGACAGGGAGAGAGGCTACACCTTC

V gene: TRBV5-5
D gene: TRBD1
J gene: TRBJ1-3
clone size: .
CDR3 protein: CASSLDWTGSSGNTIYF
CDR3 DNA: TGTGCCAGCAGCTTGGACTGGACAGGGTCCTCTGGAAACACCATATATTTT

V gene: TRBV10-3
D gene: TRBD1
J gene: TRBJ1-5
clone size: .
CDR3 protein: CAISTGAGNQPQHF
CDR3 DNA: TGTGCCATCAGTACAGGGGCCGGCAATCAGCCCCAGCATTTT

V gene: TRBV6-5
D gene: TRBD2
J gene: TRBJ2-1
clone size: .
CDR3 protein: CASSYELAGGRNEQFF
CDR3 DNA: TGTGCCAGCAGTTACGAGTTAGCGGGAGGGCGCAATGAGCAGTTCTTC

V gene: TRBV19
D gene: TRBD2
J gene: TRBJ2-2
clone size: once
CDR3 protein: CASSIETSGPSSTGELFF
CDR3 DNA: TGTGCCAGTAGTATCGAGACTAGCGGGCCTTCCAGCACCGGGGAGCTGTTTTTT

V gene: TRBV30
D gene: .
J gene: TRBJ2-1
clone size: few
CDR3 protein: CAWSWENEQFF
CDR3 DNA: TGTGCCTGGAGTTGGGAGAATGAGCAGTTCTTC

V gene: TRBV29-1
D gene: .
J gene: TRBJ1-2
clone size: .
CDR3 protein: CSVVGTGEYGYTF
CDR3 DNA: TGCAGCGTAGTAGGGACGGGGGAGTATGGCTACACCTTC

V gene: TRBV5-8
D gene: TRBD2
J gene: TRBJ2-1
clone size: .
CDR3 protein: CASSLALAGGSYNEQFF
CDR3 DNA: TGTGCCAGCAGCTTGGCCCTAGCGGGGGGGTCCTACAATGAGCAGTTCTTC

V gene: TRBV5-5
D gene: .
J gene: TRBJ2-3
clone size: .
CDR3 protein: CASSFLQGGADTQYF
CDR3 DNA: TGTGCCAGCAGCTTTCTTCAGGGTGGAGCAGATACGCAGTATTTT

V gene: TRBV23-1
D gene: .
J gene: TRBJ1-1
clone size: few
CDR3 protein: CAVRSRDTEAFF
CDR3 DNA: TGCGCCGTCAGGTCTCGCGACACTGAAGCTTTCTTT

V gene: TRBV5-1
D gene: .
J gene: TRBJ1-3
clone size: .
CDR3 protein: CASSPGTAGNTIYF
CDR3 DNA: TGCGCCAGCAGCCCGGGAACGGCAGGAAACACCATATATTTT

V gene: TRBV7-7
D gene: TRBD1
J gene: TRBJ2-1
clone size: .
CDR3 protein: CASSPLAGTGVNEQFF
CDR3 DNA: TGTGCTAGCAGCCCCTTGGCCGGGACAGGGGTGAATGAGCAGTTCTTC

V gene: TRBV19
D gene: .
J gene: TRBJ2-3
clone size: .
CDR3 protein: CASTVGQSSTQYF
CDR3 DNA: TGTGCCAGTACCGTAGGACAGTCCAGTACGCAGTATTTT

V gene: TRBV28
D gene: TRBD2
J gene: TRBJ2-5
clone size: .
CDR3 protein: CASERGGQETQYF
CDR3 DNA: TGTGCCAGCGAGCGGGGGGGTCAAGAGACCCAGTACTTC

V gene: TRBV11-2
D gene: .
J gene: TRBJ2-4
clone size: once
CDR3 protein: CASSLGGLGKNIQYF
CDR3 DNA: TGTGCCAGCAGCTTAGGCGGGTTAGGCAAAAACATTCAGTACTTC

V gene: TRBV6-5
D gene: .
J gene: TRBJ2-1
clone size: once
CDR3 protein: CASRLALSYNEQFF
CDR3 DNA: TGTGCCAGCAGATTAGCGCTGAGCTACAATGAGCAGTTCTTC

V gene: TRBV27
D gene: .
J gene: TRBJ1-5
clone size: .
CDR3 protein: CASSQVNQPQHF
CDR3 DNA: TGTGCCAGCAGTCAGGTTAATCAGCCCCAGCATTTT

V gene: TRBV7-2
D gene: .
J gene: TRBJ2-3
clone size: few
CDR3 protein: CASSLRQNTDTQYF
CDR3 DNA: TGTGCCAGCAGCTTACGCCAGAACACAGATACGCAGTATTTT

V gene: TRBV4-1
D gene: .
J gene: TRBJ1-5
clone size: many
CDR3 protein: CASSQDLRGNQPQHF
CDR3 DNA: TGCGCCAGCAGCCAAGATCTAAGGGGGAATCAGCCCCAGCATTTT

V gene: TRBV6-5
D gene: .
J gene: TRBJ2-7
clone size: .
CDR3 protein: CASKPGFGEQYF
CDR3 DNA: TGTGCCAGCAAGCCCGGGTTTGGCGAGCAGTACTTC

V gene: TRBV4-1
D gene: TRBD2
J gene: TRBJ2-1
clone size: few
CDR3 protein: CASSRGLAGAGEQFF
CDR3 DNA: TGCGCCAGCAGCCGGGGACTAGCGGGAGCTGGTGAGCAGTTCTTC

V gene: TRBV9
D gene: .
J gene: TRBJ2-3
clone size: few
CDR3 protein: CASSVGQTGVTQYF
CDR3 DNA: TGTGCCAGCAGCGTAGGGCAAACGGGAGTCACGCAGTATTTT

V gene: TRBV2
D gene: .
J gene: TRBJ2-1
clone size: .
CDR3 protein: CASRTGDPYNEQFF
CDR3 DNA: TGTGCCAGCCGTACAGGAGACCCCTACAATGAGCAGTTCTTC

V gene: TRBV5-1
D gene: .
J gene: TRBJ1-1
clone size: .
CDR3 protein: CASSLVLRGNTEAFF
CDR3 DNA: TGCGCCAGCAGCTTGGTCCTCAGGGGGAACACTGAAGCTTTCTTT

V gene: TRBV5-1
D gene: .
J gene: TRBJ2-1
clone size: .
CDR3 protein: CASRVGFGYNEQFF
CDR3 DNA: TGCGCCAGCAGGGTCGGGTTTGGGTACAATGAGCAGTTCTTC

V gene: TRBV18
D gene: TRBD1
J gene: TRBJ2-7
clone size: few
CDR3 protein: CASSPTQGSPYEQYF
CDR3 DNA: TGTGCCAGCTCACCAACACAGGGGTCCCCCTACGAGCAGTACTTC

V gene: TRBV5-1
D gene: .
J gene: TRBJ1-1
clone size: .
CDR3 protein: CASSQRTARDTEAFF
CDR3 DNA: TGCGCCAGCAGCCAACGGACAGCACGGGACACTGAAGCTTTCTTT

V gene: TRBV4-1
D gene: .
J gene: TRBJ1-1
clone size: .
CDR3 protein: CASSQDRYPNTEAFF
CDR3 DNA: TGCGCCAGCAGCCAAGATCGGTATCCGAACACTGAAGCTTTCTTT

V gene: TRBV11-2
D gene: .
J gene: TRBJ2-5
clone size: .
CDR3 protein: CASSSLGATLQETQYF
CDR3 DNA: TGTGCCAGCAGCTCACTGGGGGCGACGCTGCAAGAGACCCAGTACTTC

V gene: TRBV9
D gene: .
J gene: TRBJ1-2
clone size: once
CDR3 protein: CASSVDRDYGYTF
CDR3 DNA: TGTGCCAGCAGCGTAGACAGGGACTATGGCTACACCTTC

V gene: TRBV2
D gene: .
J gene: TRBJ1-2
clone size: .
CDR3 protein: CASSARRDYGYTF
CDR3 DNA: TGTGCCAGCAGCGCTCGGAGGGACTATGGCTACACCTTC

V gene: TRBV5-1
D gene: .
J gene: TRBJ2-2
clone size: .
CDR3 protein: CASSLVGSSNTGELFF
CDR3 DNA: TGCGCCAGCAGCTTGGTGGGCAGCTCGAACACCGGGGAGCTGTTTTTT

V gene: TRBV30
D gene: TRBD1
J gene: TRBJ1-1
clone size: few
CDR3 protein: CAWRLGTEGAPEAFF
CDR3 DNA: TGTGCCTGGAGACTAGGGACAGAGGGAGCCCCTGAAGCTTTCTTT

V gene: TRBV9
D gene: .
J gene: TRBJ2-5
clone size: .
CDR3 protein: CASSGQTSRETQYF
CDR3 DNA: TGTGCCAGCAGCGGACAGACTAGTCGGGAGACCCAGTACTTC

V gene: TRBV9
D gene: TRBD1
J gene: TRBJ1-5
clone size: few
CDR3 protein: CASSVGSGGQPQHF
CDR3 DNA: TGTGCCAGCAGCGTAGGTTCAGGGGGCCAGCCCCAGCATTTT

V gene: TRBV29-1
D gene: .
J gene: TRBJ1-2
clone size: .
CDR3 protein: CSVGSANYGYTF
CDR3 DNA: TGCAGCGTTGGCTCAGCTAACTATGGCTACACCTTC

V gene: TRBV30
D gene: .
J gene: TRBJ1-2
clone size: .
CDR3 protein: CALQGNYGYTF
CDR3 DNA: TGTGCACTACAGGGAAACTATGGCTACACCTTC

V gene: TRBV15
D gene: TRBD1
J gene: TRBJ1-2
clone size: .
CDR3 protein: CATSSQGGTGSGYTF
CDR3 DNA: TGTGCCACCAGCAGTCAGGGGGGAACAGGGTCTGGCTACACCTTC

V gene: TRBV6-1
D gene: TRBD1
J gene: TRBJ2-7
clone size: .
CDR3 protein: CASTTDRGSYEQYF
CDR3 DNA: TGTGCCAGCACCACGGACAGGGGGTCCTACGAGCAGTACTTC

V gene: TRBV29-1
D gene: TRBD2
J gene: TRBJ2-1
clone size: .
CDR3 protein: CSHTSGRNNEQFF
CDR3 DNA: TGCAGTCACACTAGCGGGAGAAACAATGAGCAGTTCTTC

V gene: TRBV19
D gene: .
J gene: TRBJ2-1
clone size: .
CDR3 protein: CASSSLGSGNNEQFF
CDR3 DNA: TGTGCCAGTAGTTCCCTCGGTAGCGGAAACAATGAGCAGTTCTTC

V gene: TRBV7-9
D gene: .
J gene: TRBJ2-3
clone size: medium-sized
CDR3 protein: CASSLAITQNTQYF
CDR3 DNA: TGTGCCAGCAGCTTAGCGATAACACAGAATACGCAGTATTTT

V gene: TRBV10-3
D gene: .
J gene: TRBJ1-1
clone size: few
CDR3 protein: CAIRNSGQGLTEAFF
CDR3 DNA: TGTGCCATCAGAAACTCGGGACAAGGGTTGACTGAAGCTTTCTTT

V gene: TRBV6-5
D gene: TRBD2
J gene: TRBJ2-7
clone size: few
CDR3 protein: CASRYSGTDEQYF
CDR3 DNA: TGTGCCAGCCGATATAGCGGGACCGACGAGCAGTACTTC

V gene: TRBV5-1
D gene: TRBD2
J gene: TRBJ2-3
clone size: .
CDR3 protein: CASSLGTSGRTDTQYF
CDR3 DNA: TGCGCCAGCAGCTTGGGGACTAGCGGACGCACAGATACGCAGTATTTT

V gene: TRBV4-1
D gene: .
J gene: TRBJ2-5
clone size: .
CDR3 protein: CASSQETSQETQYF
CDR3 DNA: TGCGCCAGCAGCCAAGAAACCAGCCAAGAGACCCAGTACTTC

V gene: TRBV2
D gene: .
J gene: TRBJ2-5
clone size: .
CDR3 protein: CASNTERQETQYF
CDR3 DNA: TGTGCCAGCAACACCGAGCGGCAAGAGACCCAGTACTTC

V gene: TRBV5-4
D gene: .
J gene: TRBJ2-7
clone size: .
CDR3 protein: CASSLDQGLPYEQYF
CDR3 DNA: TGTGCCAGCAGCTTGGATCAGGGCCTTCCCTACGAGCAGTACTTC

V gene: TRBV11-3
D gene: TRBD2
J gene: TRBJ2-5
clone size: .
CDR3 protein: CASSRTSGQETQYF
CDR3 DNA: TGTGCCAGCAGCCGAACTAGCGGACAAGAGACCCAGTACTTC

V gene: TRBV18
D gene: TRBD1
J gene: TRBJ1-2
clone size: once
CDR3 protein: CASSPPVSGGSNYGYTF
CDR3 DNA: TGTGCCAGCTCACCACCGGTCTCAGGGGGCTCTAACTATGGCTACACCTTC